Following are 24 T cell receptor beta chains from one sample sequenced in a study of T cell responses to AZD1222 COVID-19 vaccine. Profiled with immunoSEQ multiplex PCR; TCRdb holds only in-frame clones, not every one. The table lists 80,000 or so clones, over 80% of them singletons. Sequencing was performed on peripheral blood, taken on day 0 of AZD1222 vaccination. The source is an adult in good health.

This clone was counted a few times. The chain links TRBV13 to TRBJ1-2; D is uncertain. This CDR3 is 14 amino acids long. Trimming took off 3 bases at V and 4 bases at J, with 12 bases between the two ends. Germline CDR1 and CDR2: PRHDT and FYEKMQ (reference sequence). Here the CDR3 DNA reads TGTGCCAGCAGCTTTGTAAATAGCGGCTATGGCTACACCTTC. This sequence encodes CASSFVNSGYGYTF.

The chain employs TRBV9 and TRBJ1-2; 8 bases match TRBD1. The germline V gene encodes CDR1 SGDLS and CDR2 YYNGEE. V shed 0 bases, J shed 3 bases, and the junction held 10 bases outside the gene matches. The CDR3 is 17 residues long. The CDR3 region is CASSVVSGGGIDYGYTF. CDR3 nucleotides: TGTGCCAGCAGCGTAGTTTCAGGGGGCGGAATTGACTATGGCTACACCTTC. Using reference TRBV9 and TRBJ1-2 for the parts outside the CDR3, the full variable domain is DSGVTQTPKHLITATGQRVTLRCSPRSGDLSVYWYQQSLDQGLQFLIQYYNGEERAKGNILERFSAQQFPDLHSELNLSSLELGDSALYFCASSVVSGGGIDYGYTFGSGTRLTVV.

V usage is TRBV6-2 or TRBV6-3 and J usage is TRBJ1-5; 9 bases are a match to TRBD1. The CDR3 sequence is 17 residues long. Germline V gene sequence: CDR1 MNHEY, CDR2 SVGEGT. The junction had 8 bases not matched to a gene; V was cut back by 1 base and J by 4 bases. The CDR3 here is CASSYFAGQGGNQPQHF. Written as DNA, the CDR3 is TGTGCCAGCAGTTACTTCGCGGGACAGGGTGGTAATCAGCCCCAGCATTTT.

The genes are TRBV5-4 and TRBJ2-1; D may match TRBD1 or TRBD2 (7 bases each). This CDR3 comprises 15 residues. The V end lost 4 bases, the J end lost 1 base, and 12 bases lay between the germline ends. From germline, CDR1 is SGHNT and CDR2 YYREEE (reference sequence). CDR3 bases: TGTGCCAGCAGCAACCAGGGGGGGTCCTACAATGAGCAGTTCTTC. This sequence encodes CASSNQGGSYNEQFF.

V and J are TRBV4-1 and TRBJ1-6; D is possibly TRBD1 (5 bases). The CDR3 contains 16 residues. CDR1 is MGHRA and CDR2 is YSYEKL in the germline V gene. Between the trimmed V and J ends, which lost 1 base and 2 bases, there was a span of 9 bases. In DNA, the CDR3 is TGCGCCAGCAGCCAAGTCAGGGAACCCTATAATTCACCCCTCCACTTT. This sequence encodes CASSQVREPYNSPLHF.

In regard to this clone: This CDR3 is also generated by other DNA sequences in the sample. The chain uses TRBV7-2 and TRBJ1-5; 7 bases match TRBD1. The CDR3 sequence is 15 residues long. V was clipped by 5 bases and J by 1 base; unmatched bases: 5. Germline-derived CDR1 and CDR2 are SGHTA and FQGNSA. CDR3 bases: TGTGCCAGCAGCCCGACAGGGTTAAGCAATCAGCCCCAGCATTTT. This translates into CASSPTGLSNQPQHF.

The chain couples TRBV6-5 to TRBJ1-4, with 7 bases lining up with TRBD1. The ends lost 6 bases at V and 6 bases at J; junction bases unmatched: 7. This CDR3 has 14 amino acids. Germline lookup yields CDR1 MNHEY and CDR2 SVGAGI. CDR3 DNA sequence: TGTGCCAGCAGGCCCGGCAGGGGGTATGAAAAACTGTTTTTT. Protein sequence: CASRPGRGYEKLFF.

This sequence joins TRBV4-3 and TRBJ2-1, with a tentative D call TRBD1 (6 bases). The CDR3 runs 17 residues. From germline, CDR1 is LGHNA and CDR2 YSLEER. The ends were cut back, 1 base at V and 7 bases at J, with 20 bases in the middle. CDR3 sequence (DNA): TGCGCCAGCAGCCAAGCTTACTCGACAGGATTTATAAATGAGCAGTTCTTC. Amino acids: CASSQAYSTGFINEQFF.

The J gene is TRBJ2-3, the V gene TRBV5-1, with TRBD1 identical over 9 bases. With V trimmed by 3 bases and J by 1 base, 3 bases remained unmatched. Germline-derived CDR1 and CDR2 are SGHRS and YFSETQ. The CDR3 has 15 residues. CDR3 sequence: CASSYTGGRTDTQYF. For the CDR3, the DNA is TGCGCCAGCAGCTATACAGGGGGCCGCACAGATACGCAGTATTTT.

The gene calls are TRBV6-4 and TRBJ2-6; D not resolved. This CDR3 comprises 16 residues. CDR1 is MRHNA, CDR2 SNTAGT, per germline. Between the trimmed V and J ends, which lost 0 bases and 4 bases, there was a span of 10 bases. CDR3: CASSDSVGSGANVLTF. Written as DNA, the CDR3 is TGTGCCAGCAGTGACTCCGTAGGGTCCGGGGCCAACGTCCTGACTTTC.

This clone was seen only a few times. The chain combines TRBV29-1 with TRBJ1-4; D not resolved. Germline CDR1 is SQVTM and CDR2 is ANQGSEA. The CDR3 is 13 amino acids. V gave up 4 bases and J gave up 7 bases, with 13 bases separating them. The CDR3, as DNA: TGCAGCGTTGCTCTGGATTTCGGTGAAAAACTGTTTTTT. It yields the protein CSVALDFGEKLFF.

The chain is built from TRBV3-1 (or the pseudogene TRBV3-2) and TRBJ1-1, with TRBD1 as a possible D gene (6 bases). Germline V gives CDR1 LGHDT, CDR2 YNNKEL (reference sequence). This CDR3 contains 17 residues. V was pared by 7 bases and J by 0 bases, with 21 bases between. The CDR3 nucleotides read TGTGCCAGCACCGGGCCACCTACGGGACACCTGAACACTGAAGCTTTCTTT. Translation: CASTGPPTGHLNTEAFF.

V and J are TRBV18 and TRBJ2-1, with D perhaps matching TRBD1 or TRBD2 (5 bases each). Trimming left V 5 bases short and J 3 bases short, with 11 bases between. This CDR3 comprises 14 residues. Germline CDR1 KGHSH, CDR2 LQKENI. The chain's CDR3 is CASSGGKDYNEQFF. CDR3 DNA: TGTGCCAGCTCAGGGGGAAAAGACTACAATGAGCAGTTCTTC.

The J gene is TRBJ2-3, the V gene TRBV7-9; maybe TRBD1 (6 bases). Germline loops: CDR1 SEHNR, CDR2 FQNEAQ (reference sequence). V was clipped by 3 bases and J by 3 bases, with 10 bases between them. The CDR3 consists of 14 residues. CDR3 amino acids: CASSFRQGTDTQYF. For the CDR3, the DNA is TGTGCCAGCAGCTTCCGGCAGGGGACAGATACGCAGTATTTT.

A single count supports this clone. The DNA for the CDR3 is TGTGCCAGTAGTATTTCGGAATCCGGGACAAGGATGAAACTGTTTTTT. Translation: CASSISESGTRMKLFF. This chain joins TRBV19 and TRBJ1-4; perhaps TRBD1 as D (6 bases). This CDR3 region has 16 residues. Germline V CDR1 and CDR2: LNHDA, SQIVND (reference sequence). The V end lost 3 bases, the J end lost 11 bases, and 22 bases lay between the germline ends.

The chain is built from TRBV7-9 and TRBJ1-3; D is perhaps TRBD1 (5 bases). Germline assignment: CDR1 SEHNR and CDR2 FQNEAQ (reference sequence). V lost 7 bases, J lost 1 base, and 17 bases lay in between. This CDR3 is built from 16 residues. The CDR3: CASIPVIGESGNTIYF. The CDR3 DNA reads TGTGCCAGCATCCCTGTAATAGGGGAATCTGGAAACACCATATATTTT.

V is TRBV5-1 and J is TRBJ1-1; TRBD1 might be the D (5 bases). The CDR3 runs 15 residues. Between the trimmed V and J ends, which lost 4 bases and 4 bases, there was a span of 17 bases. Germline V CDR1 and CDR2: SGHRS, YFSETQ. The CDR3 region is CASSQIETVPTEAFF. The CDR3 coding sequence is TGCGCCAGCAGCCAGATTGAGACAGTCCCCACTGAAGCTTTCTTT.

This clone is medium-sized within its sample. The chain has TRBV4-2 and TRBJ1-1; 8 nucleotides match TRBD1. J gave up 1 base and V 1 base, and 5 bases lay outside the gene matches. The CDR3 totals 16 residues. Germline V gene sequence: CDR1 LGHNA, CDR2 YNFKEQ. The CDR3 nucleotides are TGTGCCAGCAGCCAAGTAACAGGGGGTCGGAACACTGAAGCTTTCTTT. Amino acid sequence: CASSQVTGGRNTEAFF.

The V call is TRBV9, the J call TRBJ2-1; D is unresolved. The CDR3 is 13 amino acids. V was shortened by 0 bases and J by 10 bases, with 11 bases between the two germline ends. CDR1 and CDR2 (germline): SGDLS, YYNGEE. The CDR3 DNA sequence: TGTGCCAGCAGCGTAGTTTGGGGAACAGAGCAGTTCTTC. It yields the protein CASSVVWGTEQFF.

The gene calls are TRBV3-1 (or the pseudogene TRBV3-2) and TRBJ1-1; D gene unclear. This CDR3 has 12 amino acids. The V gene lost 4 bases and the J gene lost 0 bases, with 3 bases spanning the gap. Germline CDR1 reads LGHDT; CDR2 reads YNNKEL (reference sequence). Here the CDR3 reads CASSRVNTEAFF. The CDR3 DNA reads TGTGCCAGCAGCCGCGTGAACACTGAAGCTTTCTTT.

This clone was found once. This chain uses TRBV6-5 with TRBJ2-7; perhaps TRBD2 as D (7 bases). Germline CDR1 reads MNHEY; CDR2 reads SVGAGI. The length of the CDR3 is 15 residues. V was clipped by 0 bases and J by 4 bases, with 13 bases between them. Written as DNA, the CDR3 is TGTGCCAGCAGTTACTCGGGAGGGGGGACTTACGAGCAGTACTTC. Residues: CASSYSGGGTYEQYF.

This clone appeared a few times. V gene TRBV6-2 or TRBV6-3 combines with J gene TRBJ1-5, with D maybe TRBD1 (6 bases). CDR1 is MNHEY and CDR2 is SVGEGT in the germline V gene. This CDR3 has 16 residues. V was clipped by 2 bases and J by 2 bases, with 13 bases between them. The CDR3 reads CASSYHRDTRNQPQHF. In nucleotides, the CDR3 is TGTGCCAGCAGTTACCACCGGGACACCCGCAATCAGCCCCAGCATTTT.

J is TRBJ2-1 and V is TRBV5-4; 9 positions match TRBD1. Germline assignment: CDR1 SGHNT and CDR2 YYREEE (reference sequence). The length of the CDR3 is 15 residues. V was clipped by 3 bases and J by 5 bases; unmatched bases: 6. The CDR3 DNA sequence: TGTGCCAGCAGCTCTGCGGGACAGGGAAACAATGAGCAGTTCTTC. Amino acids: CASSSAGQGNNEQFF. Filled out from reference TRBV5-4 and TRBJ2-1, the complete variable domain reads ETGVTQSPTHLIKTRGQQVTLRCSSQSGHNTVSWYQQALGQGPQFIFQYYREEENGRGNFPPRFSGLQFPNYSSELNVNALELDDSALYLCASSSAGQGNNEQFFGPGTRLTVL.

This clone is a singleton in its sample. The CDR3 DNA follows: TGTGCCAGCACCGCAGGGGGCGAAACCGGGGAGCTGTTTTTT. This codes for CASTAGGETGELFF. This chain links TRBV11-3 with TRBJ2-2; 8 bases match TRBD1. The J segment lost 5 bases and the V segment lost 7 bases, leaving 6 bases of the junction unmatched. CDR1 SGHNT and CDR2 YENEEA come from the germline V gene. CDR3 length: 14 amino acids.